Presented here are 25 T cell receptor beta chains from one specimen sequenced in a study of blood T cells in healthy people across ages. A sample-barcoded 5' primer and a J-beta primer mix were used in a second PCR of roughly 6 to 11 cycles. TCRdb ran MiXCR on the 5' RACE reads and lists one entry per CDR3 protein. The data hold approximately 690,000 distinct CDR3 sequences, with roughly 58% observed a single time. The sample taken for sequencing was blood. Every receptor here comes from a man in his fifties or sixties in good health.

This clonotype has a handful of counts. For the CDR3, the DNA is TGTGCCAGCAGCCCGCAGACTAGCGGGGAAGAGACCCAGTACTTC. Its translation is CASSPQTSGEETQYF. The rearrangement uses TRBV7-2 and TRBJ2-5; 11 positions match TRBD2. This CDR3 comprises 15 residues. The ends lost 5 bases at V and 3 bases at J; junction bases unmatched: 5. The germline CDR1 and CDR2 sequences are SGHTA and FQGNSA.

The rearrangement links TRBV11-2 to TRBJ2-5, with D possibly being TRBD2 (7 bases). The CDR3 covers 16 residues. Germline CDR1 and CDR2: SGHAT and FQNNGV. V gave up 0 bases and J gave up 3 bases, with 14 bases separating them. This CDR3 reads CASSLDGGRREETQYF. The DNA of the CDR3 is TGTGCCAGCAGCTTAGACGGGGGGCGTAGAGAAGAGACCCAGTACTTC.

This chain links TRBV5-1 with TRBJ1-1; D is ambiguous. Germline V lookup: CDR1 SGHRS, CDR2 YFSETQ. The CDR3 sequence is 12 residues long. V was trimmed by 7 bases and J by 4 bases, leaving 11 bases between them. CDR3 protein: CASLGLGTEAFF. CDR3 nucleotide sequence: TGCGCCAGCCTAGGGTTGGGCACTGAAGCTTTCTTT.

This clonotype has a handful of counts. The rearrangement uses TRBV3-1 and TRBJ2-3, with D unresolved. The germline V gene encodes CDR1 LGHDT and CDR2 YNNKEL (reference sequence). The ends were cut back, 1 base at V and 6 bases at J, with 11 bases in the middle. The CDR3 covers 14 residues. CDR3 coding DNA: TGTGCCAGCAGCCAAGTTCTTGGTGGCGATACGCAGTATTTT. Protein: CASSQVLGGDTQYF.

The rearrangement uses TRBV5-1 and TRBJ1-6; D gene uncertain. Germline loops: CDR1 SGHRS, CDR2 YFSETQ. CDR3 length: 15 amino acids. V lost 2 bases and J 7 bases, leaving 13 bases between the germline ends. The CDR3: CASSFTENINSPLHF. Here the CDR3 DNA reads TGCGCCAGCAGCTTCACAGAGAACATCAATTCACCCCTCCACTTT.

The gene calls are TRBV7-9 and TRBJ2-5, with D perhaps assigned TRBD1 or TRBD2 (6 bases each). Germline CDR1 and CDR2: SEHNR and FQNEAQ (reference sequence). This CDR3 has 16 residues. Trimming pared 3 bases from V and 1 base from J, leaving 15 bases between. CDR3: CASSFVSGGPQETQYF. The CDR3 DNA is TGTGCCAGCAGCTTCGTGTCCGGGGGCCCCCAAGAGACCCAGTACTTC.

The J gene is TRBJ1-2, the V gene TRBV18, with a tentative D call TRBD1 (5 bases). This CDR3 has 14 amino acids. V lost 3 bases, J lost 7 bases, and 15 bases lay in between. CDR1 is KGHSH and CDR2 is LQKENI in the germline V gene. In DNA, the CDR3 is TGTGCCAGCTCACCTGACAAGGGGCACGGTGGCTACACCTTC. The encoded protein is CASSPDKGHGGYTF.

This clonotype has at least ten counts. The chain employs TRBV20-1 and TRBJ1-6; D unresolved. The CDR3 is 16 amino acids. The germline gives CDR1 DFQATT, CDR2 SNEGSKA (reference sequence). V lost 0 bases and J 0 bases, leaving 9 bases between the germline ends. The CDR3 loop is CSARDVGSSYNSPLHF. DNA of the CDR3: TGCAGTGCTAGAGATGTAGGGAGCTCCTATAATTCACCCCTCCACTTT.

V gene TRBV3-1 combines with J gene TRBJ2-4; D possibly corresponds to TRBD2 (6 bases). The closer fit of TRBJ2-5 to the DNA end suggests the J call may be wrong. The CDR3 extends over 15 amino acids. Germline values: CDR1 LGHDT, CDR2 YNNKEL (reference sequence). The CDR3 nucleotides read TGTGCCAGCACAACTGGGGACGGGAGACAAGAGACCCAGTACTTC. Translation: CASTTGDGRQETQYF.

For this clonotype: A read error may be the cause here, since a much bigger clone is one base away. The rearrangement links TRBV27 to TRBJ1-1, with 8 positions matching TRBD1. The germline gives CDR1 MNHEY, CDR2 SMNVEV (reference sequence). The length of the CDR3 is 16 residues. Germline trimming cut 1 base from V and 1 base from J; bases unmatched to any gene: 5. CDR3 sequence reads: CASSLYGGQANTEAFF. The CDR3 DNA is TGTGCCAGCAGTTTATACGGGGGACAGGCGAACACTGAAGCTTTCTTT.

Notes on this clonotype: A much larger clone differs by one base, so this may be a read error. The chain recombines TRBV5-1 with TRBJ2-3; D is ambiguous. The CDR3 contains 12 residues. From germline, CDR1 is SGHRS and CDR2 YFSETQ. DNA of the CDR3: TGCGCCAGCAGCTTGGACACAGATAAGCAGTATTTT. It is translated as CASSLDTDKQYF.

This clonotype was found once. V and J are TRBV20-1 and TRBJ2-1; the match to TRBD1 covers 7 bases. V shed 8 bases, J shed 8 bases, and the junction held 12 bases outside the gene matches. CDR3 length: 13 amino acids. The germline V gene has CDR1 DFQATT and CDR2 SNEGSKA (reference sequence). CDR3 DNA: TGCAGTCCCAGGACAGGCCTCGGAGATGAGCAGTTCTTC. This codes for CSPRTGLGDEQFF.

The chain uses TRBV20-1 and TRBJ1-2, with 10 bases that match TRBD1. The CDR3 loop spans 14 amino acids. With 6 bases clipped from V and 3 bases from J, the junction kept 7 bases outside the gene matches. Germline CDR1 reads DFQATT; CDR2 reads SNEGSKA (reference sequence). The CDR3 DNA is TGCAGTGCAAGCGACAGGGGGCGGGACTATGGCTACACCTTC. It translates to CSASDRGRDYGYTF.

The chain is built from TRBV7-9 and TRBJ1-2; TRBD1 matches 7 bases. Germline trimming cut 1 base from V and 2 bases from J; bases unmatched to any gene: 10. The germline V gene encodes CDR1 SEHNR and CDR2 FQNEAQ (reference sequence). The CDR3 is 17 residues long. The CDR3 sequence is CASSLGLGDSRNYGYTF. For the CDR3, the DNA is TGTGCCAGCAGCTTAGGATTAGGGGACAGCCGAAACTATGGCTACACCTTC.

The CDR3 spells CASILRWGGADTQYF. The DNA of the CDR3 is TGTGCCAGCATCCTTAGATGGGGGGGCGCAGATACGCAGTATTTT. The gene calls are TRBV7-9 and TRBJ2-3; perhaps TRBD2 as D (7 bases). This CDR3 comprises 15 residues. Germline V CDR1 and CDR2: SEHNR, FQNEAQ (reference sequence). The germline V and J ends were trimmed by 7 bases and 4 bases, with 18 bases remaining between them.

The DNA for the CDR3 is TGTGCCAGCACCCGGGGCAATCAGCCCCAGCATTTT. This codes for CASTRGNQPQHF. The chain has TRBV12-3 or TRBV12-4 and TRBJ1-5; D remains ambiguous. The CDR3 is made up of 12 amino acids. V was clipped by 7 bases and J by 2 bases, with 6 bases between them.

About this clonotype: An end of the junction does not agree with germline; a read error may underlie this. The chain's CDR3 is CSVEDRTTSGTDTLYF. In DNA form, the CDR3 reads TGCAGCGTTGAAGACAGAACAACCTCTGGGACAGATACGCTGTATTTT. The gene calls are TRBV29-1 and TRBJ2-3, with 7 bases identical to TRBD1. Germline CDR1 is SQVTM and CDR2 is ANQGSEA. CDR3 length equals 16 residues.

This clonotype was seen once. V is TRBV10-3 and J is TRBJ2-3, with D possibly called TRBD1 or TRBD2 (5 bases each). V was clipped by 6 bases and J by 5 bases, with 18 bases between them. Germline CDR1 is ENHRY and CDR2 is SYGVKD. The CDR3 length is 15 residues. The CDR3 loop reads CAISGASSSKDTQYF. The CDR3 DNA is TGTGCCATCAGCGGGGCTTCTTCGTCAAAAGATACGCAGTATTTT.

The chain has TRBV28 and TRBJ2-2; D is undetermined. Germline V gives CDR1 MDHEN, CDR2 SYDVKM. The V end was cut by 9 bases, the J end by 7 bases, with 15 bases between. The CDR3 has 13 residues. The CDR3 DNA reads TGTGCCAGTACTTCAAGCGACGTCGGGGAGCTGTTTTTT. Translation: CASTSSDVGELFF.

The chain uses TRBV5-1 and TRBJ2-1, with TRBD1 identical over 8 bases. Germline V gene lookup returns CDR1 SGHRS and CDR2 YFSETQ. The CDR3 sequence is 16 residues long. V lost 1 base to trimming and J lost 7 bases; unmatched junction nucleotides: 10. CDR3 sequence (DNA): TGCGCCAGCAGCTTGAACGGACAGGGTATGATGAATGAGCAGTTCTTC. This gives the protein CASSLNGQGMMNEQFF.

This sequence joins TRBV2 and TRBJ2-1, with 10 bases identical to TRBD1. Germline loops: CDR1 SNHLY, CDR2 FYNNEI. With V trimmed by 4 bases and J by 8 bases, 5 bases remained unmatched. CDR3 length: 14 residues. The CDR3 region has the DNA TGTGCCAGCAGTGGGGGACAGGGGTTCTATGAGCAGTTCTTC. Protein product: CASSGGQGFYEQFF.

V and J are TRBV24-1 and TRBJ2-5; 10 bases align to TRBD2. Unmatched junction bases numbered 5, after V lost 3 bases and J lost 5 bases. CDR1 and CDR2 from the germline V gene are KGHDR and SFDVKD. The CDR3 spans 15 residues. The CDR3: CATSDTSGAGETQYF. The CDR3, as DNA: TGTGCCACCAGTGATACTAGCGGGGCCGGGGAGACCCAGTACTTC.

This clonotype was picked up one time. This chain links TRBV4-1 with TRBJ1-6; no clear D gene. V shed 1 base and J shed 0 bases, with 7 bases lying between them. CDR1 is MGHRA, CDR2 YSYEKL, per germline. CDR3 size: 16 residues. The CDR3 nucleotides are TGCGCCAGCAGCCAAGTGTGGACCTCCTATAATTCACCCCTCCACTTT. Its translation: CASSQVWTSYNSPLHF.

V is TRBV29-1 and J is TRBJ2-7; 10 bases match TRBD1. Germline V gene sequence: CDR1 SQVTM, CDR2 ANQGSEA. After removal of 4 bases from V and 6 bases from J, the junction contained 6 bases not matched to a gene. The CDR3 has 13 amino acids. The CDR3 is CSVGGTGVSEQYF. In DNA, the CDR3 is TGCAGCGTTGGGGGGACAGGGGTGAGCGAGCAGTACTTC.

The chain joins TRBV7-2 to TRBJ1-5; D call uncertain. The germline gives CDR1 SGHTA, CDR2 FQGNSA. This CDR3 is 14 amino acids long. Trimming removed 1 base from V and 6 bases from J, with 10 bases in between. For the CDR3, the DNA is TGTGCCAGCAGCTTAGATCGGATCAGTCAGCCCCAGCATTTT. Residues: CASSLDRISQPQHF.